These 10 T cell receptor beta chains were all obtained from the same sample, sequenced in a study of T cell clonality in common variable immunodeficiency. TCRdb's copy holds only in-frame clones and misses some; the assay was immunoSEQ multiplex PCR. The sample offers 35,000 to 55,000 clones and no singletons, the top ten holding 8% to 13%. Sequencing was done on a sample of peripheral blood mononuclear cells. These receptors came from a person aged 18 to 75 in good health.

This clone occurred many times. The read halts 3 residues ahead of the CDR3 end, with the missing end drawn from the germline J gene. The rearrangement links TRBV5-4 to TRBJ2-3; D tentatively reads TRBD1 or TRBD2 (5 bases each). Trimming pared 5 bases from V and 5 bases from J, leaving 12 bases between. Germline-derived CDR1 and CDR2 are SGHNT and YYREEE (reference sequence). CDR3 size: 13 residues. CDR3 in amino acids: CASSSQRGDTQYF. The covered CDR3 bases are TGTGCCAGCAGTTCACAGAGGGGAGATACG.

In this sample, this clone turned up a few times. The read ends 3 residues early relative to the CDR3; the germline J gene fills the gap. The chain recombines TRBV5-1 with TRBJ1-2; 7 nucleotides match TRBD1. Germline-derived CDR1 and CDR2 are SGHRS and YFSETQ. Trimming took 5 bases from V and 0 from J; bases not matched to a gene: 7. This CDR3 has 15 amino acids. CDR3 bases read: TGCGCCAGCAGACGGGACAGTTCTCCTAACTATGGC. It translates to CASRRDSSPNYG. The whole CDR3 is CASRRDSSPNYGYTF.

This clone was seen at least ten times. The read ends 3 residues shy of where the CDR3 ends; the end is completed using the germline J gene. The genes are TRBV6-2 or TRBV6-3 and TRBJ1-2, with 7 nucleotides matching TRBD1. The CDR3 runs to 14 residues. V shed 0 bases and J 5 bases; nucleotides not matched to a gene: 3. Germline V gene sequence: CDR1 MNHEY, CDR2 SVGEGT. CDR3 protein: CASSYSRTGYGYTF. The CDR3 bases that were read are TGTGCCAGCAGTTACTCCCGGACAGGTTATGGC.

This clone was seen at least ten times. The read comes to an end 3 residues before the CDR3 does, leaving the germline J gene to fill in the end. This chain uses TRBV19 with TRBJ2-7; D perhaps matches TRBD1 (6 bases). The CDR3 has 17 amino acids. CDR1 is LNHDA and CDR2 is SQIVND in the germline V gene (reference sequence). Between the trimmed V and J ends, which lost 4 bases and 4 bases, there was a span of 23 bases. CDR3 bases read: TGTGCCAGTAGTAGACAGGTCGATAAGGCAACACCTTACGAG. Translated, it gives CASSRQVDKATPYE. The whole CDR3 sequence reads CASSRQVDKATPYEQYF.

This clone was detected many times. The CDR3 goes on 3 residues after the read ends, and that part is filled in from the germline J gene. This chain uses TRBV10-3 with TRBJ2-6, with 7 positions matching TRBD1. The CDR3 is made up of 16 amino acids. Germline CDR1 is ENHRY and CDR2 is SYGVKD. The V gene end was trimmed by 9 bases and the J gene end by 0 bases; junction bases not matched to a gene: 8. CDR3 loop: CAIAGTVYSGANVLTF. The sequenced CDR3 bases are TGTGCCATAGCCGGGACAGTCTACTCTGGGGCCAACGTC.

The sample holds many counts of this clone. Read data end 3 residues before the CDR3 end; the end is taken from the germline J gene. The V and J genes are TRBV5-1 and TRBJ1-3; no firm D call. The germline V and J ends were trimmed by 4 bases and 2 bases, with 19 bases remaining between them. Germline loops: CDR1 SGHRS, CDR2 YFSETQ. The CDR3 has 17 amino acids. The covered CDR3 bases are TGCGCCAGCAGCCTACTAGGGCAGACACCGCCTGGAAACACC. This gives the protein CASSLLGQTPPGNT. The entire CDR3 sequence reads CASSLLGQTPPGNTIYF.

This clone was counted many times. Read coverage stops 3 residues before the CDR3 terminus; the germline J gene supplies the remainder. The V call is TRBV5-1, the J call TRBJ1-2; 8 nucleotides agree with TRBD1. J lost 2 bases, V lost 0 bases, and 9 bases had no gene match. CDR3 size: 17 residues. Germline V gives CDR1 SGHRS, CDR2 YFSETQ. The sequenced CDR3 bases are TGCGCCAGCAGCTTGGACGGACAGGGTCGTGAAAACTATGGC. Translation: CASSLDGQGRENYG. The CDR3 reads in full as CASSLDGQGRENYGYTF.

In its sample, this clone was seen many times. The sequenced fragment ends 3 residues before the CDR3 boundary, so the rest is inferred from the germline J gene. The chain recombines TRBV20-1 with TRBJ2-4, with 9 nucleotides matching TRBD2. V dropped 2 bases and J dropped 5; count of bases not matched to a gene: 7. The CDR3 runs to 15 residues. The germline gives CDR1 DFQATT, CDR2 SNEGSKA (reference sequence). Here the CDR3 reads CSARRAGGGENIQYF. The CDR3 DNA, read in part, is TGCAGTGCTAGACGGGCGGGAGGGGGGGAAAACATT.

A remark on this clone: The sequenced fragment ends 3 residues before the CDR3 boundary, so the rest is inferred from the germline J gene. The rearrangement uses TRBV20-1 and TRBJ1-5, with D uncertain. Trimming shortened V by 4 bases and J by 5 bases, and 12 bases separated the two germline ends. Germline V gene sequence: CDR1 DFQATT, CDR2 SNEGSKA (reference sequence). This CDR3 has 13 residues. CDR3 DNA (partial): TGCAGTGCTAAGACGAGCGATGATCAGCCC. Translated: CSAKTSDDQP. In full, the CDR3 reads CSAKTSDDQPQHF.

At least ten counts were recorded for this clone. The CDR3 is cut off 3 residues early in the read; its end comes from the germline J gene. The chain links TRBV7-8 to TRBJ1-1; 7 bases align to TRBD1. Germline assignment: CDR1 SGHVS and CDR2 FQNEAQ. J was trimmed by 3 bases and V by 2 bases; bases with no gene match: 0. The CDR3 length is 13 residues. The CDR3 loop reads CASSLTGDTEAFF. The DNA read from the CDR3 is TGTGCCAGCAGCTTAACAGGGGACACTGAA.